This is a list of T cell receptor beta chains from one sample in a study of blood T cell repertoires in COVID-19. The data were produced by immunoSEQ multiplex PCR, yet TCRdb's version contains in-frame clones alone and is incomplete. Counted here are about 82,000 clones, 75% to 85% occurring once; the ten biggest clones make up 12%. The material sequenced was peripheral blood. These receptors were obtained from a woman between 40 and 50 years old with active or convalescent COVID-19. CDR3s include the opening cysteine and the closing phenylalanine or tryptophan.

16 TRBV7-2 CASSLVGGRGTGELFF
13 TRBV12-3/TRBV12-4 CASRREWNNEQFF
12 TRBV6-2/TRBV6-3 CASSQVNTEAFF
15 TRBV27 CASSSQGAANEKLFF
12 TRBV20-1 CSASHRQNIQYF
14 TRBV11-3 CASSFGDPNYGYTF
11 TRBV30 CAWSVHYEQYF
13 TRBV28 CASRRQGNYGYTF
14 TRBV18 CASSPDLGGNTIYF
14 TRBV4-3 CASSQELAGHEQFF
13 TRBV6-5 CASRQGLSYEQYF
16 TRBV23-1 CASSQSEGGRSQPQHF
15 TRBV4-2 CASSQGQGGNTEAFF
12 TRBV5-1 CASSGTGETQYF
14 TRBV7-2 CASSRTGVQETQYF
13 TRBV3-1/TRBV3-2 CASIHGGNQPQHF
12 TRBV30 CAWSTGKVGYTF
13 TRBV28 CASSPGENYGYTF
16 TRBV14 CASSHLPGQIYNEQFF
15 TRBV2 CASTTGTGVQETQYF
18 TRBV3-1/TRBV3-2 CASSQQTPLAGGYNEQFF
11 TRBV12-5 CASWRDQPQHF
20 TRBV11-3 CASSLDTDPYVGQGRYGYTF
15 TRBV7-8 CASSLVAGGPNEQFF
20 TRBV2 CASRYTGSRDPTPNTGELFF
13 TRBV29-1 CSVARGSNEKLFF
13 TRBV28 CASRGLVVYEQYF
19 TRBV6-1 CASSERTGTTSGRQETQYF
14 TRBV15 CATSTRQINTEAFF
14 TRBV11-1 CASSSLEGSYEQYF
14 TRBV27 CASSLSQGNEKLFF
14 TRBV29-1 CSVPTGGSTDTQYF
13 TRBV10-2 CASLRLAGGELFF
17 TRBV19 CASSMGLAGGNYNEQFF
20 TRBV6-2/TRBV6-3 CASSYRGQAPIFRHSYEQYF
17 TRBV15 CATSSTSTGGFYNEQFF
12 TRBV30 CAWDTLNTEAFF
16 TRBV5-6 CASTETGRDHTGELFF
14 TRBV29-1 CSVAEDRGGQPQHF
15 TRBV6-5 CASRIQGASADTQYF
15 TRBV19 CASSTLSGSTGELFF